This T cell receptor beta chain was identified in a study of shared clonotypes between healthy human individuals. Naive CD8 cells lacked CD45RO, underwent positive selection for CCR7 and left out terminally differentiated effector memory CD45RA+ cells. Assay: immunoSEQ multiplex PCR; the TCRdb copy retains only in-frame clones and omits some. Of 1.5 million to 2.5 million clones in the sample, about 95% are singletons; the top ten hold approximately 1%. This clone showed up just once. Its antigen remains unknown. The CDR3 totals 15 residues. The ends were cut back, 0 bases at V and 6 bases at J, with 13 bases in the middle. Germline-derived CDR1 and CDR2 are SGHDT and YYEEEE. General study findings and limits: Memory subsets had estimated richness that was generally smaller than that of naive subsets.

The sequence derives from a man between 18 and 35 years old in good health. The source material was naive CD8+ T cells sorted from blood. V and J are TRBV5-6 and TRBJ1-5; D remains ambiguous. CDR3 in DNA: TGTGCCAGCAGCTTGGCCGAAGGGCTAGGTCAGCCCCAGCATTTT. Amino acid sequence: CASSLAEGLGQPQHF.